These 14 T cell receptor beta chains share one sample of origin, sequenced in a study of cytomegalovirus exposure and HLA in healthy donors. PCR involved 60 Vbeta and 13 Jbeta primers. Profiling relied on immunoSEQ multiplex PCR, and the TCRdb table lists in-frame clones only, not all of them. The sample shows hundreds of thousands of clones, roughly 89% of them seen only once. The sequencing sample was made of PBMCs. These receptors originate from a woman aged 18-29 years in good health and CMV-seronegative.

The genes are TRBV2 and TRBJ2-5; 10 positions agree with TRBD2. The CDR3 spans 16 residues. Losses at the gene ends were 4 bases for V and 5 bases for J; bases not matched to a gene: 10. The germline V gene encodes CDR1 SNHLY and CDR2 FYNNEI. CDR3 sequence: CASSGAGGLFGETQYF. CDR3 sequence (DNA): TGTGCCAGCAGTGGAGCGGGGGGGCTTTTTGGGGAGACCCAGTACTTC.

This clone was picked up a small number of times. The rearrangement joins TRBV5-1 to TRBJ1-6; TRBD1 is a possible D gene (5 bases). The CDR3 is 15 residues long. The V end lost 4 bases, the J end lost 8 bases, and 16 bases lay between the germline ends. Germline V gene data show CDR1 as SGHRS and CDR2 as YFSETQ. In nucleotides, the CDR3 is TGCGCCAGCAGCCGCCGTTCCGGGGGAGATTCACCCCTCCACTTT. It translates to CASSRRSGGDSPLHF.

The V gene is TRBV9, the J gene TRBJ1-2, with D perhaps TRBD1 (6 bases). The CDR3 spans 16 residues. V dropped 4 bases and J dropped 1 base, with 17 bases sitting between them. Germline V CDR1 and CDR2: SGDLS, YYNGEE. CDR3 region: CASSSSRGGYNYGYTF. The CDR3 bases are TGTGCCAGCAGCTCCTCGAGGGGGGGGTATAACTATGGCTACACCTTC.

The chain links TRBV15 to TRBJ1-1, with D unresolved. Germline CDR1 is LNHNV and CDR2 is YYDKDF (reference sequence). Trimming took 5 bases from V and 1 from J, leaving 8 bases between them. CDR3 length: 13 amino acids. The CDR3 loop is CATSLDGNTEAFF. As DNA, the CDR3 is TGTGCCACCAGCCTAGACGGGAACACTGAAGCTTTCTTT.

The rearrangement joins TRBV6-5 to TRBJ1-1; possibly TRBD1 for D (5 bases). The ends were cut back, 5 bases at V and 9 bases at J, with 16 bases in the middle. Germline V gives CDR1 MNHEY, CDR2 SVGAGI. This CDR3 region has 13 residues. CDR3 residues: CASSPRRDYQAFF. CDR3 DNA sequence: TGTGCCAGCAGTCCGAGGCGGGACTATCAAGCTTTCTTT.

This rearrangement joins TRBV5-4 to TRBJ1-2, with TRBD1 as a possible D gene (6 bases). V gave up 4 bases and J gave up 3 bases, with 13 bases separating them. Germline CDR1 and CDR2: SGHNT and YYREEE (reference sequence). The CDR3 has 14 residues. The CDR3 DNA is TGTGCCAGCAGCCCAGCGGACAGATACTATGGCTACACCTTC. Its protein is CASSPADRYYGYTF.

The V and J genes are TRBV6-1 and TRBJ1-5; the match to TRBD1 covers 10 bases. The V segment lost 9 bases and the J segment 5 bases; nucleotides outside the gene matches: 10. Germline loops: CDR1 MNHNS, CDR2 SASEGT. The CDR3 loop spans 15 amino acids. CDR3 sequence: CARGTGAIYHQPQHF. The CDR3 nucleotides read TGTGCCAGGGGGACAGGGGCTATCTATCATCAGCCCCAGCATTTT.

V is TRBV9 and J is TRBJ1-4; D gene uncertain. Germline loops: CDR1 SGDLS, CDR2 YYNGEE. This CDR3 has 15 residues. Trimming took off 4 bases at V and 6 bases at J, with 16 bases between the two ends. CDR3 coding DNA: TGTGCCAGCAGCCCCAACCGGGTGGCGGATGAAAAACTGTTTTTT. It specifies CASSPNRVADEKLFF.

The chain is built from TRBV19 and TRBJ2-1; 11 bases are a match to TRBD2. The CDR3 contains 14 residues. V lost 4 bases to trimming and J lost 7 bases; unmatched junction nucleotides: 3. Germline-derived CDR1 and CDR2 are LNHDA and SQIVND (reference sequence). The CDR3, as DNA: TGTGCCAGTAGTACTAGCGGGGGGTGGAATGAGCAGTTCTTC. Protein: CASSTSGGWNEQFF.

The rearrangement links TRBV2 to TRBJ2-2; possibly TRBD2 for D (6 bases). Trimming cost V 6 bases and J 3 bases, with 20 bases left between them. The CDR3 is 17 amino acids. Per germline, CDR1 SNHLY and CDR2 FYNNEI. The CDR3: CASRDPQGGKDTGELFF. In DNA form, the CDR3 reads TGTGCCAGCAGAGACCCTCAAGGCGGGAAAGACACCGGGGAGCTGTTTTTT.

This clone is a singleton in its sample. CDR3 DNA sequence: TGTGCCAGCAGTGGACAGGGTTTGGAAGGTCAGCCCCAGCATTTT. Translating gives CASSGQGLEGQPQHF. The chain joins TRBV2 to TRBJ1-5; 7 nucleotides match TRBD1. V lost 4 bases and J lost 6; bases outside the gene matches: 9. CDR3 length equals 15 residues. CDR1 is SNHLY, CDR2 FYNNEI, per germline.

CDR3 sequence reads: CASRTDSGNEQFF. CDR3 DNA sequence: TGTGCCAGCAGAACGGACAGTGGCAATGAGCAGTTCTTC. V and J are TRBV2 and TRBJ2-1, with a possible D match to TRBD1 (6 bases). The CDR3 covers 13 residues. Germline CDR1 is SNHLY and CDR2 is FYNNEI. Trimming cost V 6 bases and J 6 bases, with 12 bases left between them. Looking up the rest from reference TRBV2 and TRBJ2-1 gives the full variable domain: EPEVTQTPSHQVTQMGQEVILRCVPISNHLYFYWYRQILGQKVEFLVSFYNNEISEKSEIFDDQFSVERPDGSNFTLKIRSTKLEDSAMYFCASRTDSGNEQFFGPGTRLTVL.

This chain links TRBV7-3 with TRBJ1-1; D may be TRBD1 (6 bases). Per the germline V gene, CDR1 is SGHTA and CDR2 is FQGTGA. The CDR3 is 15 amino acids. Deletions cut 2 bases from V and 1 base from J, with 11 bases between. The CDR3, as DNA: TGTGCCAGCAGCTTACTGGGGGCTGGGAACACTGAAGCTTTCTTT. This codes for CASSLLGAGNTEAFF.

The chain combines TRBV27 with TRBJ1-1; unclear D gene. With 2 bases removed from V and 0 bases from J, the gap between germline ends came to 13 bases. The CDR3 is 16 residues long. CDR1 and CDR2 from the germline V gene are MNHEY and SMNVEV (reference sequence). Here the CDR3 DNA reads TGTGCCAGCAGTTTAGCCGGAATACAGCTGAACACTGAAGCTTTCTTT. As protein: CASSLAGIQLNTEAFF.